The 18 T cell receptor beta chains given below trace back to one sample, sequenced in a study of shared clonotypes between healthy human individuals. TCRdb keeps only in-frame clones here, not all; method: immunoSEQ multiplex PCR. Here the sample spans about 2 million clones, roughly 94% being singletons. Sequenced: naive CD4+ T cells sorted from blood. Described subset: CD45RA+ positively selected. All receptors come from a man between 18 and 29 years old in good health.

In DNA form, the CDR3 reads TGTGCCAGCACCTTTACTATGGAGGGGAGGATTTTTTTT. Protein product: CASTFTMEGRIFF. The chain combines TRBV6-6 with TRBJ1-4; a weak D match, TRBD1 (5 bases). CDR1 is MNHNY, CDR2 SVGAGI, per germline (reference sequence). The CDR3 is made up of 13 amino acids. Trimming shortened V by 7 bases and J by 17 bases, and 23 bases separated the two germline ends.

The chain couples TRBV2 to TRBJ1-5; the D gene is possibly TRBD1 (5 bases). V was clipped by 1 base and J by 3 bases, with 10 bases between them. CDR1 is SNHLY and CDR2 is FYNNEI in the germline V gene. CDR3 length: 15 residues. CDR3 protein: CASSEDKGPNQPQHF. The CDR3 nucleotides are TGTGCCAGCAGTGAAGACAAGGGGCCCAATCAGCCCCAGCATTTT.

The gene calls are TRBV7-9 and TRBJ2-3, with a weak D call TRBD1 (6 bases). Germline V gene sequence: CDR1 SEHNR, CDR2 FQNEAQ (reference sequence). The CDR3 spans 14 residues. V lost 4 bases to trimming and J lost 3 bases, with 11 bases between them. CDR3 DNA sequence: TGTGCCAGCAGCTCAAGCAGGGGAACAGATACGCAGTATTTT. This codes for CASSSSRGTDTQYF. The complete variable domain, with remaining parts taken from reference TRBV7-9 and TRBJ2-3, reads DTGVSQNPRHKITKRGQNVTFRCDPISEHNRLYWYRQTLGQGPEFLTYFQNEAQLEKSRLLSDRFSAERPKGSFSTLEIQRTEQGDSAMYLCASSSSRGTDTQYFGPGTRLTVL.

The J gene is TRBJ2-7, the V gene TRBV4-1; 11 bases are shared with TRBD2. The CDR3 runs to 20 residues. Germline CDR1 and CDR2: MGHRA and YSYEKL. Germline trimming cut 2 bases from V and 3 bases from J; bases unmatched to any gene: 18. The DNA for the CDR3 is TGCGCCAGCAGCCAACATCCCACGGATGGTAGCGGGAGGGCCTTCTACGAGCAGTACTTC. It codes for CASSQHPTDGSGRAFYEQYF.

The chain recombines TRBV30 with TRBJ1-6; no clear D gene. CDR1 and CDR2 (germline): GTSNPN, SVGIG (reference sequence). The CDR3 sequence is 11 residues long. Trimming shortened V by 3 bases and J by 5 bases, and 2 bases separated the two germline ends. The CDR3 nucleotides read TGTGCCTGGAGAGATAATTCACCCCTCCACTTT. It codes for CAWRDNSPLHF.

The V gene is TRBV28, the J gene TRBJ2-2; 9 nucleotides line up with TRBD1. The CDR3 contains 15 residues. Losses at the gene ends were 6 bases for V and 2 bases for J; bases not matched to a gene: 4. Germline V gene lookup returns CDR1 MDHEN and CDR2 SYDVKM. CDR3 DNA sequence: TGTGCCAGCAGCCCGGGACAGGGAAACACCGGGGAGCTGTTTTTT. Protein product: CASSPGQGNTGELFF.

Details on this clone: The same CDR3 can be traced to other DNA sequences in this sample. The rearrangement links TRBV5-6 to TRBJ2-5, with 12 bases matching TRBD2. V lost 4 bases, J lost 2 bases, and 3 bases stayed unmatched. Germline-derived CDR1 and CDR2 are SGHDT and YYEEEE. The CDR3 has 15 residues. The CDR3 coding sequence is TGTGCCAGCAGCCTGGGACTAGCGGGTCAAGAGACCCAGTACTTC. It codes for CASSLGLAGQETQYF.

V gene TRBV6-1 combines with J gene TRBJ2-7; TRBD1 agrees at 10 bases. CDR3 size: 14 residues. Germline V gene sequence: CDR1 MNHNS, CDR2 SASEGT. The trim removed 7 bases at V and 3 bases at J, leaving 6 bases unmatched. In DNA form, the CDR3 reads TGTGCCAGCACCGTGGACAGGGGGGGCTACGAGCAGTACTTC. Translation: CASTVDRGGYEQYF.

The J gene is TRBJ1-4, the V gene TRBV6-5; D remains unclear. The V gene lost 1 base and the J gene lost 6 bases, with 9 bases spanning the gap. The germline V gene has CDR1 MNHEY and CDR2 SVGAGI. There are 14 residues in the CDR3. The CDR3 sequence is CASSYYPGDEKLFF. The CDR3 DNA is TGTGCCAGCAGTTACTATCCGGGCGATGAAAAACTGTTTTTT.

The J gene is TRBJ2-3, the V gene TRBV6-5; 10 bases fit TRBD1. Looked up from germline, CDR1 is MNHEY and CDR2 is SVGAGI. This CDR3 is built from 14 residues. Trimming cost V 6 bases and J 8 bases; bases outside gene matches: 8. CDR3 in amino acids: CASRPGQGSSTQYF. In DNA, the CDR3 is TGTGCCAGCAGGCCGGGACAGGGGTCGAGTACGCAGTATTTT.

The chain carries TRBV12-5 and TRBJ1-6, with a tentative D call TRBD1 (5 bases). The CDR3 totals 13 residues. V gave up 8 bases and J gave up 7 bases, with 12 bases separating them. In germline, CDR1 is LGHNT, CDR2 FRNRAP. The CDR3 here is CASSRGMNSPLHF. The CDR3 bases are TGTGCTAGTAGCCGGGGGATGAATTCACCCCTCCACTTT.

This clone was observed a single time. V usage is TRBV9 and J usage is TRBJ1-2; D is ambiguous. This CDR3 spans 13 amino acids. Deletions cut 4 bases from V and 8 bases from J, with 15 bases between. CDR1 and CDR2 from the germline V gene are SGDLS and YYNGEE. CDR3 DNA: TGTGCCAGCAGCCCTGATCGAGCTTGGGGCTACACCTTC. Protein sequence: CASSPDRAWGYTF.

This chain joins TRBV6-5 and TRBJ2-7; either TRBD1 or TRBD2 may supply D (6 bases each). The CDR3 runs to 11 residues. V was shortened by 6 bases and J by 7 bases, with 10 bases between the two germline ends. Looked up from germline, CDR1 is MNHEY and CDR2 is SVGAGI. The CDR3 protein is CASRGGVEQYF. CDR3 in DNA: TGTGCCAGCAGGGGGGGCGTTGAGCAGTACTTC.

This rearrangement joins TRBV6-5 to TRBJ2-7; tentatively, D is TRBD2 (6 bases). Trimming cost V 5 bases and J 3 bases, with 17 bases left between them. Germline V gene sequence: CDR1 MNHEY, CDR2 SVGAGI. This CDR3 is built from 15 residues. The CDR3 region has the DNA TGTGCCAGCAGTGCCGGGAGTCTCGCCCACTACGAGCAGTACTTC. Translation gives CASSAGSLAHYEQYF.

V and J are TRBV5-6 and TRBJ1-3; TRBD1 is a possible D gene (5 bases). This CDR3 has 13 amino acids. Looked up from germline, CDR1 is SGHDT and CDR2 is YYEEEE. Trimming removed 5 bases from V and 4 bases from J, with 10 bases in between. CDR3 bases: TGTGCCAGCAGTGTTAGGGGCGGAAACACCATATATTTT. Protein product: CASSVRGGNTIYF. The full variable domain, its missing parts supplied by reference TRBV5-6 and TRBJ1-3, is DAGVTQSPTHLIKTRGQQVTLRCSPKSGHDTVSWYQQALGQGPQFIFQYYEEEERQRGNFPDRFSGHQFPNYSSELNVNALLLGDSALYLCASSVRGGNTIYFGEGSWLTVV.

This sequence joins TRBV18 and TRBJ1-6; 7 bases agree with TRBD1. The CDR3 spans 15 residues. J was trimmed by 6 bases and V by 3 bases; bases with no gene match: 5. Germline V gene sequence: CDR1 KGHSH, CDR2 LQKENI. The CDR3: CASSPLGQSNSPLHF. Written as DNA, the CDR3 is TGTGCCAGCTCACCCTTGGGACAGAGTAATTCACCCCTCCACTTT. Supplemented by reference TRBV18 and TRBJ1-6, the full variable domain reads NAGVMQNPRHLVRRRGQEARLRCSPMKGHSHVYWYRQLPEEGLKFMVYLQKENIIDESGMPKERFSAEFPKEGPSILRIQQVVRGDSAAYFCASSPLGQSNSPLHFGNGTRLTVT.

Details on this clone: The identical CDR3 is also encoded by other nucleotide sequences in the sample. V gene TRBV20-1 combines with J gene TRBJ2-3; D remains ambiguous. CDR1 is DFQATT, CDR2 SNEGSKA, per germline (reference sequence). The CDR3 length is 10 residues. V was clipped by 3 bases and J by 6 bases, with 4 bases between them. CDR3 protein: CSASADTQYF. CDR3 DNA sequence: TGCAGTGCTAGCGCGGATACGCAGTATTTT.

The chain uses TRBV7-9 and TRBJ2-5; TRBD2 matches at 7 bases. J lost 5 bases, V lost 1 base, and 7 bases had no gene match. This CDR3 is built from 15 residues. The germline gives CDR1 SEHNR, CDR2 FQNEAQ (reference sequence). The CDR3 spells CASSLGGGLGETQYF. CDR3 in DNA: TGTGCCAGCAGCTTAGGCGGGGGTTTAGGGGAGACCCAGTACTTC.